Sequencing of this T cell receptor (beta chain) was carried out in a study of blood T cells in healthy people across ages. Whole-study results and caveats: Across samples, TCR beta diversity tracked strongly with naive T cell percentage.

Germline CDR1 reads SEHNR; CDR2 reads FQNEAQ (reference sequence). Trimming removed 5 bases from V and 5 bases from J, with 9 bases in between. The CDR3 loop spans 12 amino acids. A note on this clonotype: Its antigen is as yet unknown.

Next came a second PCR, run for about 7 to 12 cycles, which used a sample-barcoded 5' primer along with a J-beta primer mix. Each TCR beta cDNA got a 12-nucleotide random molecular identifier. TCRdb re-analysed the 5' RACE reads in MiXCR, keeping a single row per CDR3 protein. This sample carries hundreds of thousands of distinct CDR3 sequences, around 46% of them seen once, and the ten largest clones take 20%. The chain is built from TRBV7-9 and TRBJ1-1, with D unresolved. Material for sequencing was blood. The sequence was obtained from a woman in her sixties or seventies in good health. The CDR3 protein is CASSTVGTEAFF. CDR3 in DNA: TGTGCCAGCAGCACGGTGGGGACTGAAGCTTTCTTT.